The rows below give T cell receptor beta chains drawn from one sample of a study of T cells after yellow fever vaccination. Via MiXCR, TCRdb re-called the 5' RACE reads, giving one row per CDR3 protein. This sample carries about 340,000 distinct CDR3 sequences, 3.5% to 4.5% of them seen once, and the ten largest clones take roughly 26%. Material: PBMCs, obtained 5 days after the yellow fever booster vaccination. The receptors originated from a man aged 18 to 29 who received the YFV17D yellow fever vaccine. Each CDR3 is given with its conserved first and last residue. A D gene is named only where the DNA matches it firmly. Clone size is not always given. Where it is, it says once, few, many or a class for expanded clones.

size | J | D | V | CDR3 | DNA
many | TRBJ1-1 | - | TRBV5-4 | CASSLEGVTEAFF | TGTGCCAGCAGCTTGGAAGGGGTCACTGAAGCTTTCTTT
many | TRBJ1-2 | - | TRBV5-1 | CASSLRGAEYGYTF | TGCGCCAGCAGCTTGAGGGGTGCCGAGTATGGCTACACCTTC
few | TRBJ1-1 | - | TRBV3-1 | CASSHGGYTEAFF | TGTGCCAGCAGCCACGGCGGCTACACTGAAGCTTTCTTT
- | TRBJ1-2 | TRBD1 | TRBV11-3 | CASSDRDQGYTF | TGTGCCAGCAGCGACAGGGATCAGGGCTACACCTTC
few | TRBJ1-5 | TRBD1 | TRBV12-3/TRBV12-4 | CASSGQGGFKQPQHF | TGTGCCAGCAGCGGACAGGGGGGGTTTAAGCAGCCCCAGCATTTT
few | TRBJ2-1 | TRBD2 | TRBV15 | CATSRGGTSGANEQFF | TGTGCCACCAGCAGAGGTGGAACTAGCGGGGCCAATGAGCAGTTCTTC
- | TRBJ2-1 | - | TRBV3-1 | CASSRDLTPYNEQFF | TGTGCCAGCAGCCGAGATTTGACCCCCTACAATGAGCAGTTCTTC
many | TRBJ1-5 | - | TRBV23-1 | CASIQPQHF | TGCGCCAGCATTCAGCCCCAGCATTTT
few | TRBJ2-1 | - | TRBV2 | CASSVGGSYNEQFF | TGTGCCAGCAGTGTTGGGGGCTCCTACAATGAGCAGTTCTTC
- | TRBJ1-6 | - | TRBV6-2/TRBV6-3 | CASSYSDWRKAYNSPLHF | TGTGCCAGCAGTTACTCGGATTGGCGGAAGGCCTATAATTCACCCCTCCACTTT
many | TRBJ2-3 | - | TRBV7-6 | CASSLDGGLTDTQYF | TGTGCCAGCAGCTTAGATGGGGGGCTCACAGATACGCAGTATTTT
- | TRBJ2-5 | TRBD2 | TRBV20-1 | CSAGLAGGRETQYF | TGCAGTGCTGGGCTAGCGGGGGGGCGGGAGACCCAGTACTTC
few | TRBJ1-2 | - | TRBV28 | CASSLLQTGYTF | TGTGCCAGCAGCCTACTACAGACAGGCTACACCTTC
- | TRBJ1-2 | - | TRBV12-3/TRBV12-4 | CASSFAQGVGYTF | TGTGCCAGCAGTTTTGCACAGGGCGTCGGCTACACCTTC
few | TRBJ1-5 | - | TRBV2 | CASRGGASNSNQPQHF | TGTGCCAGCCGCGGAGGGGCGAGTAATAGCAATCAGCCCCAGCATTTT
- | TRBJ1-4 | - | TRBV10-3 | CAISVHRGGEKLFF | TGTGCCATCAGTGTTCACAGAGGGGGTGAAAAACTGTTTTTT
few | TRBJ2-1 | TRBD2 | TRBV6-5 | CASRLLTSGGVDEQFF | TGTGCCAGCAGATTATTGACTAGCGGGGGGGTCGATGAGCAGTTCTTC
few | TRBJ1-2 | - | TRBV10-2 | CASTRGLLNYGYTF | TGCGCCAGCACGAGAGGGCTGCTTAACTATGGCTACACCTTC
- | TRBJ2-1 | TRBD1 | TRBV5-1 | CASSPRGPPQNNEQFF | TGCGCCAGCAGCCCCAGGGGGCCCCCTCAGAACAATGAGCAGTTCTTC
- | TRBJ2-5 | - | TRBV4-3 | CASSQGPVGETQYF | TGCGCCAGCAGCCAAGGACCGGTAGGGGAGACCCAGTACTTC
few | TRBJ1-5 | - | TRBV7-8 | CASSSGLDQPQHF | TGTGCCAGCAGCTCAGGGTTGGATCAGCCCCAGCATTTT
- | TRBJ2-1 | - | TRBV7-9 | CASSLLGWNEQFF | TGTGCCAGCAGCTTATTGGGGTGGAATGAGCAGTTCTTC
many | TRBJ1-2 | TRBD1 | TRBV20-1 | CSANVYGTGDNYGYTF | TGCAGTGCTAATGTGTACGGGACAGGGGATAACTATGGCTACACCTTC
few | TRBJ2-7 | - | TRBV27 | CASSSIWGYEQYF | TGTGCCAGCAGTTCAATTTGGGGGTACGAGCAGTACTTC
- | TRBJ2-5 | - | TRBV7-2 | CASSFRTHQETQYF | TGTGCCAGCAGCTTCCGGACCCACCAAGAGACCCAGTACTTC
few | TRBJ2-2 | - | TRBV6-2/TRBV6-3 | CASSAYSTGELFF | TGTGCCAGCAGCGCCTATTCCACCGGGGAGCTGTTTTTT
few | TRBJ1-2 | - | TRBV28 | CAILSAGPGGYTF | TGTGCCATTTTATCCGCAGGCCCGGGGGGCTACACCTTC
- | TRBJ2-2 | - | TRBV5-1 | CASSRQERSTGELFF | TGCGCCAGCAGTAGACAGGAGAGATCGACCGGGGAGCTGTTTTTT
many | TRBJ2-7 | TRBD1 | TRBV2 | CASSGQVSSYEQYF | TGTGCCAGCAGCGGACAGGTGAGCTCCTACGAGCAGTACTTC
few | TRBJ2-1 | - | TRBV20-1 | CSAHGGPAYNEQFF | TGCAGTGCTCACGGGGGGCCTGCCTACAATGAGCAGTTCTTC
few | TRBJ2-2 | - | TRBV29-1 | CSAARAEGPNTGELFF | TGCAGCGCCGCCCGCGCGGAGGGGCCCAACACCGGGGAGCTGTTTTTT
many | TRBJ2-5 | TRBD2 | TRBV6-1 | CASSEGASGAGETQYF | TGTGCCAGCAGTGAGGGGGCTAGCGGGGCCGGGGAGACCCAGTACTTC
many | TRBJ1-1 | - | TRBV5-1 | CASSDGGNTEAFF | TGCGCCAGCAGCGACGGGGGAAACACTGAAGCTTTCTTT
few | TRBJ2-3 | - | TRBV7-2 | CASSLRAGRPTDTQYF | TGTGCCAGCAGCTTAAGGGCGGGGAGACCCACAGATACGCAGTATTTT
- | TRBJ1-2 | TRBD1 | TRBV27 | CASSLTGGPMVGYGYTF | TGTGCCAGCAGTTTGACAGGGGGCCCTATGGTCGGCTATGGCTACACCTTC
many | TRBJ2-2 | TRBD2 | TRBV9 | CASSVYRLAGTGELFF | TGTGCCAGCAGCGTATACCGACTAGCGGGCACCGGGGAGCTGTTTTTT
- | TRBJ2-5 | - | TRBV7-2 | CASSPRQGGVGETQYF | TGTGCCAGCAGCCCACGACAGGGAGGAGTGGGAGAGACCCAGTACTTC